A selection of T cell receptor beta chains follows, all from one sample in a study of blood T cells in healthy people across ages. TCRdb fed the 5' RACE reads into MiXCR, producing one record per CDR3 protein. The repertoire holds around 800,000 distinct CDR3 sequences, with approximately 24% as singletons. These data were also filed under a second study, of T cells of mothers and their children.

The sample taken for sequencing was blood. Receptor source: a boy younger than 18 in good health. Both conserved end residues are part of each CDR3. A D gene is named only where the DNA matches it firmly. Clone size, where shown, is once, few, many, or a class for clones that have expanded.

TRBV14,few,-,TRBJ2-5,CASSRPRAETQYF,TGTGCCAGCAGCCGTCCGAGGGCAGAGACCCAGTACTTC
TRBV10-2,few,-,TRBJ1-2,CASTPRTDYGYTF,TGCGCCAGCACTCCTAGGACAGACTATGGCTACACCTTC
TRBV12-3/TRBV12-4,-,TRBD2,TRBJ2-1,CASSLERGIRDEQFF,TGTGCCAGCAGTCTCGAGCGGGGTATCAGGGATGAGCAGTTCTTC
TRBV4-1,few,-,TRBJ2-2,CASSHRGKGQGTGELFF,TGCGCCAGCAGCCACCGAGGAAAGGGGCAGGGTACCGGGGAGCTGTTTTTT
TRBV15,few,-,TRBJ2-7,CATEGPLYEQYF,TGTGCCACCGAGGGGCCCCTCTACGAGCAGTACTTC
TRBV20-1,-,TRBD1,TRBJ2-5,CSAGPGGAETQYF,TGCAGTGCTGGTCCAGGGGGAGCAGAGACCCAGTACTTC
TRBV30,few,-,TRBJ1-2,CAWSVQKANYGYTF,TGTGCCTGGAGTGTACAGAAAGCTAACTATGGCTACACCTTC
TRBV9,-,TRBD2,TRBJ2-4,CASSAAGEGKNIQYF,TGTGCCAGCAGCGCTGCTGGGGAGGGCAAAAACATTCAGTACTTC
TRBV19,-,TRBD1,TRBJ2-7,CASSRDRVSEQYF,TGTGCCAGTAGTCGTGACAGGGTTTCCGAGCAGTACTTC
TRBV5-1,-,TRBD1,TRBJ2-7,CASSGGQGYYYEQYF,TGCGCCAGCAGCGGGGGACAGGGGTATTACTACGAGCAGTACTTC
TRBV15,few,TRBD1,TRBJ2-7,CATSRDRTGGEQYF,TGTGCCACCAGCAGAGATCGCACAGGGGGCGAGCAGTACTTC
TRBV7-9,-,TRBD1,TRBJ1-3,CASSFGQGRNTIYF,TGTGCCAGCAGCTTCGGACAGGGAAGAAACACCATATATTTT
TRBV28,-,-,TRBJ1-2,CASSTGRGSLGGYTF,TGTGCCAGCAGTACAGGACGGGGGTCCCTCGGCGGCTACACCTTC
TRBV10-3,-,-,TRBJ1-4,CAISGTGGSTNEKLFF,TGTGCCATCAGCGGGACCGGGGGGTCAACTAATGAAAAACTGTTTTTT
TRBV20-1,-,TRBD2,TRBJ2-3,CSAGTTGTDTQYF,TGCAGTGCTGGGACTACTGGCACAGATACGCAGTATTTT
TRBV12-3/TRBV12-4,-,-,TRBJ1-4,CASSFWGEEGGEKLFF,TGTGCCAGCAGTTTTTGGGGCGAGGAGGGAGGTGAAAAACTGTTTTTT
TRBV15,-,-,TRBJ2-1,CATSREGKIYNEQFF,TGTGCCACCAGCAGAGAGGGAAAAATCTACAATGAGCAGTTCTTC
TRBV20-1,few,-,TRBJ1-1,CSARPQRTTEAFF,TGCAGTGCTAGGCCCCAACGGACCACTGAAGCTTTCTTT
TRBV20-1,few,TRBD1,TRBJ1-5,CSAVTGDQPQHF,TGCAGTGCGGTTACAGGGGATCAGCCCCAGCATTTT
TRBV5-1,few,TRBD2,TRBJ2-3,CASSLDGGAIDTQYF,TGCGCCAGCAGCTTGGACGGGGGGGCTATAGATACGCAGTATTTT
TRBV11-2,few,TRBD1,TRBJ1-1,CASSQQGGGTEAFF,TGTGCCAGCAGCCAGCAGGGGGGGGGCACTGAAGCTTTCTTT
TRBV3-1,-,-,TRBJ2-7,CASSPGRRTSYEQYF,TGTGCCAGCAGCCCCGGACGGAGGACCTCCTACGAGCAGTACTTC
TRBV11-1,-,-,TRBJ1-3,CASSLNGFTGNTIYF,TGTGCCAGCAGCTTAAACGGATTTACTGGAAACACCATATATTTT
TRBV10-3,few,-,TRBJ1-2,CAISESPGRNNYGYTF,TGTGCCATCAGTGAGTCGCCAGGGCGGAATAACTATGGCTACACCTTC
TRBV12-3/TRBV12-4,-,-,TRBJ2-7,CASSLSSKRFEQYF,TGTGCCAGCAGTTTATCCAGTAAGCGCTTCGAGCAGTACTTC
TRBV28,-,TRBD1,TRBJ1-5,CASSLRDSLNQPQHF,TGTGCCAGCAGTTTACGGGACAGTCTGAATCAGCCCCAGCATTTT
TRBV15,few,-,TRBJ1-1,CATSRLLENTEAFF,TGTGCCACCAGCAGATTACTTGAGAACACTGAAGCTTTCTTT
TRBV20-1,few,-,TRBJ1-4,CSARGWQQGEKLFF,TGCAGTGCTAGAGGGTGGCAGCAAGGAGAAAAGCTGTTTTTT
TRBV12-3/TRBV12-4,few,-,TRBJ2-5,CASSYSEYQETQYF,TGTGCCAGCAGTTACTCGGAGTACCAAGAGACCCAGTACTTC
TRBV12-3/TRBV12-4,-,TRBD2,TRBJ2-1,CASSLWTSGVPPPGEQFF,TGTGCCAGCAGTTTATGGACTAGCGGGGTTCCCCCTCCCGGTGAGCAGTTCTTC
TRBV25-1,-,TRBD2,TRBJ2-3,CASSELELAVNGGDTQYF,TGTGCCAGCAGTGAATTAGAACTAGCGGTAAACGGAGGAGATACGCAGTATTTT
TRBV3-1,once,-,TRBJ2-5,CASSQDGTGTETQYF,TGTGCCAGCAGCCAAGATGGCACAGGGACGGAGACCCAGTACTTC
TRBV12-3/TRBV12-4,-,-,TRBJ2-5,CDSSLVGQETQYF,TGTGACAGCAGTTTGGTTGGGCAAGAGACCCAGTACTTC
TRBV7-9,-,-,TRBJ2-1,CASRLRGSSSYNEQFF,TGTGCCAGCAGACTAAGGGGGTCCAGCTCCTACAATGAGCAGTTCTTC
TRBV4-1,few,-,TRBJ1-2,CASSPPKGGYTF,TGCGCCAGCAGCCCTCCTAAAGGGGGCTACACCTTC
TRBV6-5,-,TRBD1,TRBJ2-1,CASRRQGGRGNEQFF,TGTGCCAGCAGAAGACAGGGGGGACGAGGCAATGAGCAGTTCTTC
TRBV2,few,-,TRBJ2-5,CASLEQETQYF,TGTGCCAGCCTCGAACAAGAGACCCAGTACTTC
TRBV6-5,-,-,TRBJ1-2,CASSPGNRGYTF,TGTGCCAGCAGCCCGGGTAATAGGGGCTACACCTTC
TRBV21-1,-,-,TRBJ2-1,CASSKEGQGPAGYDNEQFF,TGTGCCAGCAGCAAAGAAGGGCAAGGTCCAGCGGGCTATGACAATGAGCAGTTCTTC
TRBV30,-,-,TRBJ2-1,CAWGQLREQFF,TGTGCCTGGGGACAGTTGCGTGAGCAGTTCTTC
TRBV12-3/TRBV12-4,few,-,TRBJ2-1,CASSPSAGVNEQFF,TGTGCCAGCAGTCCCTCGGCCGGGGTTAATGAGCAGTTCTTC
TRBV6-5,-,-,TRBJ2-7,CASSYSSGPEQYF,TGTGCCAGCAGTTACTCCTCAGGGCCCGAGCAGTACTTC
TRBV7-2,few,-,TRBJ1-1,CASSLVVTGTEAFF,TGTGCCAGCAGCTTAGTCGTGACAGGCACTGAAGCTTTCTTT
TRBV6-1,few,TRBD1,TRBJ1-6,CASTTTGGVYNSPLHF,TGTGCCAGCACCACGACAGGGGGCGTCTATAATTCACCCCTCCACTTT
TRBV20-1,few,-,TRBJ2-5,CSAYLAGRETQYF,TGCAGTGCTTACCTAGCAGGGCGGGAGACCCAGTACTTC
TRBV29-1,-,TRBD1,TRBJ1-2,CSVRRTGGYGYTF,TGCAGCGTTCGCAGGACAGGGGGCTATGGCTACACCTTC
TRBV12-3/TRBV12-4,-,-,TRBJ1-3,CASSLALGTGNTIYF,TGTGCCAGCAGTTTAGCGCTCGGGACTGGAAACACCATATATTTT
TRBV20-1,few,-,TRBJ1-1,CSAPRTKNTEAFF,TGCAGTGCGCCGAGAACCAAGAACACTGAAGCTTTCTTT